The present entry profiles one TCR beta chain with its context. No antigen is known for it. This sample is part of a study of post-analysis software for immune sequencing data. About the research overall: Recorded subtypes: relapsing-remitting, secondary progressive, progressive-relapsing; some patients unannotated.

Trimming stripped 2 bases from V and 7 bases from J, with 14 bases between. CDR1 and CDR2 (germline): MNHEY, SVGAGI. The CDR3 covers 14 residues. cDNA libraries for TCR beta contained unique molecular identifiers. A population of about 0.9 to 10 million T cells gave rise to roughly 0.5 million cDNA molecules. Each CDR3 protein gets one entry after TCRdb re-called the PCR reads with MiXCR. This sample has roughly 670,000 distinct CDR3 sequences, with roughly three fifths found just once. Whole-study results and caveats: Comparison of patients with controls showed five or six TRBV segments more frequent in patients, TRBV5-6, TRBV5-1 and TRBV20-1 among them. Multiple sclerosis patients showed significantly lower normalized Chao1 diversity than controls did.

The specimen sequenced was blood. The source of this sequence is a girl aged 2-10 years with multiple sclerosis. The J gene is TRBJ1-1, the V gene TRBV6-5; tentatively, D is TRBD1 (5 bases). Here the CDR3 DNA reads TGTGCCAGCAGTTACGAAGCAGGGTGGGATGAAGCTTTCTTT. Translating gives CASSYEAGWDEAFF.